These 7 T cell receptor beta chains were sequenced from one sample in a study of blood T cell repertoires in COVID-19. Clones were read by immunoSEQ multiplex PCR, and TCRdb kept only the in-frame ones, dropping some. The profile shows about 160,000 clones, roughly nine tenths of them singletons. Specimen: peripheral blood. These receptors were taken from a woman in her sixties or seventies with acute or convalescent COVID-19.

The chain has TRBV25-1 and TRBJ1-4; tentative D call: TRBD1 (6 bases). Germline CDR1 and CDR2: MGHDK and SYGVNS. The CDR3 has 13 residues. V lost 9 bases and J 11 bases, leaving 19 bases between the germline ends. CDR3 in DNA: TGTGCCAGTACAGGGTTACGGGGAGATAAACTGTTTTTT. Its translation is CASTGLRGDKLFF.

The chain couples TRBV10-1 to TRBJ2-3, with a weak D call TRBD2 (6 bases). V was cut by 2 bases and J by 1 base, with 13 bases left in between. CDR1 and CDR2 from the germline V gene are WNHNN and SYGVQD (reference sequence). This CDR3 has 16 residues. The CDR3 nucleotides are TGCGCCAGCAGTGAGACGTTCGGGGGTGGCACAGATACGCAGTATTTT. This encodes CASSETFGGGTDTQYF.

The chain has TRBV4-2 and TRBJ2-1; 7 bases map to TRBD1. Trimming removed 1 base from V and 3 bases from J; junction bases left unmatched: 0. This CDR3 is 14 amino acids long. CDR1 and CDR2 (germline): LGHNA, YNFKEQ. The CDR3 DNA is TGTGCCAGCAGCCAAGGACAGGGCTACAATGAGCAGTTCTTC. This translates into CASSQGQGYNEQFF.

This clone was picked up one time. V usage is TRBV6-5 and J usage is TRBJ1-2; D ambiguous. This CDR3 spans 13 amino acids. CDR1 and CDR2 from the germline V gene are MNHEY and SVGAGI. The V and J ends lost 8 bases and 0 bases respectively, with 10 bases between them. CDR3 in DNA: TGTGCCAGCCGGGAACCAGCTAACTATGGCTACACCTTC. Its protein is CASREPANYGYTF.

The rearrangement links TRBV7-2 to TRBJ2-1; tentative D call: TRBD1 (5 bases). Trimming removed 1 base from V and 4 bases from J, with 8 bases in between. Germline assignment: CDR1 SGHTA and CDR2 FQGNSA. CDR3 size: 14 residues. The CDR3 bases are TGTGCCAGCAGCTTAGGGGGCAAATACAATGAGCAGTTCTTC. It encodes CASSLGGKYNEQFF.

The chain carries TRBV3-1 (or the pseudogene TRBV3-2) and TRBJ2-6; 10 nucleotides align to TRBD1. CDR1 is LGHDT and CDR2 is YNNKEL in the germline V gene (reference sequence). This CDR3 has 19 residues. The trim removed 4 bases at V and 4 bases at J, leaving 13 bases unmatched. CDR3 bases: TGTGCCAGCAGCCCTGGGAACCGGGACAGGGGAACAGGGGCCAACGTCCTGACTTTC. Amino acids: CASSPGNRDRGTGANVLTF.

The rearrangement joins TRBV15 to TRBJ2-6; 7 positions agree with TRBD2. The CDR3 has 19 amino acids. Trimming took 3 bases from V and 1 from J; bases not matched to a gene: 12. The germline V gene has CDR1 LNHNV and CDR2 YYDKDF (reference sequence). The CDR3 region is CATSSLYGGGDSGANVLTF. In DNA form, the CDR3 reads TGTGCCACCAGCAGCCTCTACGGGGGAGGGGATTCTGGGGCCAACGTCCTGACTTTC.